These T cell receptor beta chains were read from a single sample in a study of blood T cell repertoires in COVID-19. Libraries were prepared by immunoSEQ multiplex PCR; TCRdb keeps only in-frame clonotypes and omits some of them. This sample has around 93,000 clones; around 79% occur once, and the top ten carry around a tenth. Sequenced material: peripheral blood. The receptor source for this set is a woman aged 80 or over with acute or convalescent COVID-19. The CDR3 runs from the conserved cysteine through the conserved F or W. A D gene is named only where the DNA matches it firmly. Part of the rows lack a size; the others show once, few, many or a class for expanded clones.

- | TRBD1 | TRBJ1-5 | TRBV5-6 | TGTGCCAGCAGCCGCGACAGGGTCAATCAGCCCCAGCATTTT | CASSRDRVNQPQHF
- | - | TRBJ2-5 | TRBV19 | TGTGCCAGTCGTCGAACGGAGTTAGGCATACAAGAGACCCAGTACTTC | CASRRTELGIQETQYF
- | - | TRBJ1-1 | TRBV6-5 | TGTGCCAGCAGTTTCTCAGCGGGTGAAGCTTTCTTT | CASSFSAGEAFF
- | TRBD1 | TRBJ1-1 | TRBV19 | TGTGCCAGTAGTCCCGGACAGGTAAAAGCTTTCTTT | CASSPGQVKAFF
- | - | TRBJ1-1 | TRBV25-1 | TGTGCCAGCACCCTCAGGGTTCGGACTGAAGCTTTCTTT | CASTLRVRTEAFF
- | TRBD1 | TRBJ2-7 | TRBV18 | TGTGCCAGCTCACCCTCCGGGACAGAAGCCTACGAGCAGTACTTC | CASSPSGTEAYEQYF
- | TRBD1 | TRBJ1-1 | TRBV5-1 | TGCGCCAGCCAAGGACAGGGGCTCGGGAACACTGAAGCTTTCTTT | CASQGQGLGNTEAFF
- | TRBD1 | TRBJ1-2 | TRBV5-1 | TGCGCCAGTACCAATGACAGGGGGCTAGAAGGCTACACCTTC | CASTNDRGLEGYTF
- | TRBD1 | TRBJ1-6 | TRBV3-1/TRBV3-2 | TGTGCCAGCAGGCAACAGGGGGCGGTGAATTCACCCCTCCACTTT | CASRQQGAVNSPLHF
- | - | TRBJ2-2 | TRBV9 | TGTGCCAGCAGCGTAGCTATAGGCTGGAGGGATTACACCGGGGAGCTGTTTTTT | CASSVAIGWRDYTGELFF
- | - | TRBJ1-1 | TRBV10-3 | TGTGCCATCAGTGAACGGGGGAGGGACACTGAAGCTTTCTTT | CAISERGRDTEAFF
- | - | TRBJ1-1 | TRBV7-9 | TGTGCCAGCAGCGCCGACAGGTATCCCACTGAAGCTTTCTTT | CASSADRYPTEAFF
- | - | TRBJ2-3 | TRBV18 | TGTGCCAGCTCACCCACCAACGCCTATAGCACAGATACGCAGTATTTT | CASSPTNAYSTDTQYF
- | - | TRBJ1-5 | TRBV5-1 | TGCGCCAGCAGCTTGGCCGGCAGGTCCAATCAGCCCCAGCATTTT | CASSLAGRSNQPQHF
- | - | TRBJ2-7 | TRBV2 | TGTGCCAGCAGTCCTGATACAGGGGCGGGGGAGCAGTACTTC | CASSPDTGAGEQYF
few | TRBD1 | TRBJ2-7 | TRBV14 | TGTGCCAGCAGCCAAGTGGGTAGGGACAGGGGCGCGGAGCAGTACTTC | CASSQVGRDRGAEQYF
- | - | TRBJ2-1 | TRBV27 | TGTGCCAGCAGTCAGCGATACAGGGTCGGAGAGCAGTTCTTC | CASSQRYRVGEQFF
- | - | TRBJ1-4 | TRBV28 | TGTGCCAGCAGTTTAGCGGGGGGCAATGAGGAAAAACTGTTTTTT | CASSLAGGNEEKLFF
- | - | TRBJ1-1 | TRBV2 | TGTGCCAGCAGCACCCAGGGAGAAGCTTTCTTT | CASSTQGEAFF